This TCR beta chain was captured by sequencing in a study of technical replicates of blood from a few donors. Libraries were prepared by immunoSEQ multiplex PCR; TCRdb keeps only in-frame clonotypes and omits some of them. This table has approximately 85,000 clones, roughly 94% appearing once. V was clipped by 0 bases and J by 1 base; unmatched bases: 3. This CDR3 region has 15 residues. The germline gives CDR1 LGHNA, CDR2 YNFKEQ. Sequenced input: T cells isolated from PBMCs. This chain links TRBV4-2 with TRBJ2-7; 7 bases are shared with TRBD2. The clonotype was recovered from a human donor in good health. The CDR3 DNA reads as TGTGCCAGCAGCCAAGATGGGAGGGGTTCCTACGAGCAGTACTTC. Its protein product is CASSQDGRGSYEQYF.